Reported below is one T cell receptor (beta chain). This sample is part of a study of blood T cell repertoires in COVID-19. Study as a whole: T cells, B-cell-depleted T cells, or PBMCs supplied cDNA or gDNA.

Authors' methods: It was from reference gene primer amplification that nucleated cell counts were estimated. Data came from immunoSEQ multiplex PCR; TCRdb stores just in-frame clones and leaves some out. V and J calls plus clone size are reproduced from that table; the DNA served to infer D and trimming. The sample holds about 200,000 clones, approximately 85% seen once. V lost 4 bases, J lost 5 bases, and 2 bases stayed unmatched. The CDR3 totals 12 residues. Germline V gives CDR1 SGHRS, CDR2 YFSETQ. Sample: peripheral blood. The rearrangement links TRBV5-1 to TRBJ2-7, with 8 positions matching TRBD2. This TCR was recovered from a human donor with active or convalescent COVID-19. The donor label of this sample is uncertain. The CDR3 loop is CASSPGGDEQYF. CDR3 bases: TGCGCCAGCAGCCCCGGGGGGGACGAGCAGTACTTC.